One sample yielded the 24 T cell receptor beta chains listed below, sequenced in a study of blood T cell repertoires in COVID-19. Assay: immunoSEQ multiplex PCR; the TCRdb copy retains only in-frame clones and omits some. This sample carries approximately 92,000 clones, around four fifths of them seen once, and the ten largest clones take around 3.3%. Sequenced: peripheral blood. The receptors here all came from a middle-aged man with acute or convalescent COVID-19.

V usage is TRBV7-2 and J usage is TRBJ1-2, with D perhaps TRBD1 (6 bases). Trimming shortened V by 4 bases and J by 8 bases, and 14 bases separated the two germline ends. This CDR3 has 13 residues. From germline, CDR1 is SGHTA and CDR2 FQGNSA. CDR3 loop: CASSSATGGGYTF. The CDR3 bases are TGTGCCAGCAGCTCGGCGACAGGAGGCGGCTACACCTTC.

The V gene is TRBV12-3 or TRBV12-4, the J gene TRBJ2-1; D gene uncertain. The germline V and J ends were trimmed by 6 bases and 3 bases, with 6 bases remaining between them. The CDR3 consists of 12 residues. This chain's CDR3 is CASRRVYNEQFF. CDR3 DNA sequence: TGTGCCAGCAGGCGAGTCTACAATGAGCAGTTCTTC.

The V call is TRBV28, the J call TRBJ1-3; D not certain. Germline loops: CDR1 MDHEN, CDR2 SYDVKM. The CDR3 length is 13 residues. V shed 8 bases and J shed 0 bases, with 8 bases lying between them. The CDR3 DNA reads as TGTGCCAGCGCCCTAGGCTCTGGAAACACCATATATTTT. It yields the protein CASALGSGNTIYF.

The chain is built from TRBV7-2 and TRBJ2-1; 8 nucleotides line up with TRBD1. J was trimmed by 6 bases and V by 6 bases; bases with no gene match: 10. This CDR3 is 15 amino acids long. Germline CDR1 and CDR2: SGHTA and FQGNSA. In DNA, the CDR3 is TGTGCCAGCAGACAGGACAGGGTAGGCACCAATGAGCAGTTCTTC. This gives the protein CASRQDRVGTNEQFF.

The chain recombines TRBV6-5 with TRBJ1-4; tentative D call: TRBD1 (6 bases). The V gene lost 6 bases and the J gene lost 5 bases, with 16 bases spanning the gap. The CDR3 is made up of 15 amino acids. Germline CDR1 reads MNHEY; CDR2 reads SVGAGI. CDR3 loop: CASSLQGFVNEKLFF. The CDR3 DNA reads as TGTGCCAGCAGCCTTCAGGGGTTTGTGAATGAAAAACTGTTTTTT.

The chain is built from TRBV27 and TRBJ1-1, with 7 positions matching TRBD1. After removal of 6 bases from V and 0 bases from J, the junction contained 10 bases not matched to a gene. CDR1 and CDR2 (germline): MNHEY, SMNVEV (reference sequence). This CDR3 spans 16 amino acids. CDR3 DNA: TGTGCCAGCAGCTCCCTCCCGGGACAGCTGAACACTGAAGCTTTCTTT. This codes for CASSSLPGQLNTEAFF.

The CDR3 region has the DNA TGTGCTAGTGGTGACAGGGTGGGCACTGAAGCTTTCTTT. This gives the protein CASGDRVGTEAFF. The chain couples TRBV12-5 to TRBJ1-1, with 7 bases fitting TRBD1. The CDR3 consists of 13 residues. V dropped 5 bases and J dropped 4; count of bases not matched to a gene: 4. The germline gives CDR1 LGHNT, CDR2 FRNRAP.

The chain has TRBV27 and TRBJ2-7; D may be TRBD2 (6 bases). The CDR3 sequence is 12 residues long. Per the germline V gene, CDR1 is MNHEY and CDR2 is SMNVEV (reference sequence). The V end was cut by 3 bases, the J end by 6 bases, with 9 bases between. CDR3 sequence reads: CASSFSAGEQYF. CDR3 DNA: TGTGCCAGCAGTTTCTCAGCGGGCGAGCAGTACTTC.

V usage is TRBV30 and J usage is TRBJ2-7; 7 bases line up with TRBD1. The CDR3 has 15 amino acids. J lost 0 bases, V lost 4 bases, and 9 bases had no gene match. CDR1 and CDR2 (germline): GTSNPN, SVGIG (reference sequence). The DNA of the CDR3 is TGTGCCTGGACCTCTAGACAGGGAACCTCCTACGAGCAGTACTTC. Its protein is CAWTSRQGTSYEQYF.

The chain links TRBV11-2 to TRBJ2-7; tentative D call: TRBD2 (6 bases). In germline, CDR1 is SGHAT, CDR2 FQNNGV. Trimming pared 0 bases from V and 7 bases from J, leaving 16 bases between. This CDR3 spans 15 amino acids. CDR3 sequence (DNA): TGTGCCAGCAGCTTAGACCGCGGGGCCTCGAAAGAGCAGTACTTC. This sequence encodes CASSLDRGASKEQYF.

The chain carries TRBV28 and TRBJ2-7, with 9 nucleotides matching TRBD2. V gave up 2 bases and J gave up 5 bases; unmatched junction bases: 7. Germline CDR1 is MDHEN and CDR2 is SYDVKM. The CDR3 spans 15 residues. This CDR3 is CASSLAGGPLDEQYF. The DNA for the CDR3 is TGTGCCAGCAGTTTAGCGGGAGGGCCATTGGACGAGCAGTACTTC.

The V and J genes are TRBV10-1 and TRBJ1-2, with 12 bases fitting TRBD1. Unmatched junction bases numbered 10, after V lost 0 bases and J lost 8 bases. Per germline, CDR1 WNHNN and CDR2 SYGVQD (reference sequence). The CDR3 covers 17 residues. CDR3 nucleotide sequence: TGCGCCAGCAGTGAGTCACCTAAGAGGGACAGGGGGCAAGGCTACACCTTC. Amino acid sequence: CASSESPKRDRGQGYTF.

The J gene is TRBJ2-3, the V gene TRBV5-1; a weak D match, TRBD1 (5 bases). CDR1 is SGHRS and CDR2 is YFSETQ in the germline V gene. The CDR3 is 15 amino acids. V was cut by 4 bases and J by 1 base, with 13 bases left in between. The CDR3 spells CASSTGDRRTDTQYF. CDR3 coding DNA: TGCGCCAGCAGCACCGGTGACAGACGCACAGATACGCAGTATTTT.

This clone was detected once. The genes are TRBV6-6 and TRBJ1-6, with D possibly matching TRBD1 (5 bases). Germline values: CDR1 MNHNY, CDR2 SVGAGI (reference sequence). The CDR3 extends over 14 amino acids. Trimming pared 8 bases from V and 9 bases from J, leaving 17 bases between. The CDR3 sequence is CASHSTTELSPLHF. The CDR3 DNA is TGTGCCAGCCATTCTACGACAGAACTTTCACCCCTCCACTTT.

This chain uses TRBV7-3 with TRBJ2-7; the match to TRBD1 covers 10 bases. J gave up 4 bases and V 4 bases, and 10 bases lay outside the gene matches. Germline V gives CDR1 SGHTA, CDR2 FQGTGA. This CDR3 region has 16 residues. CDR3 sequence: CASSSLLRDRGYEQYF. CDR3 nucleotides: TGTGCCAGCAGCTCTCTTCTCCGGGACAGGGGTTACGAGCAGTACTTC.

This clone was seen a handful of times. The chain links TRBV6-2 or TRBV6-3 to TRBJ1-1, with a weak D call TRBD1 (5 bases). Germline loops: CDR1 MNHEY, CDR2 SVGEGT. This CDR3 region has 14 residues. V was shortened by 5 bases and J by 5 bases, with 15 bases between the two germline ends. The CDR3 loop is CASSAGASRTEAFF. DNA of the CDR3: TGTGCCAGCAGTGCTGGGGCAAGCAGGACTGAAGCTTTCTTT.

The V call is TRBV6-6, the J call TRBJ1-5; no clear D gene. The V end was cut by 2 bases, the J end by 1 base, with 6 bases between. The CDR3 loop spans 14 amino acids. From germline, CDR1 is MNHNY and CDR2 SVGAGI (reference sequence). DNA of the CDR3: TGTGCCAGCAGTTACGCGGAGAGCAATCAGCCCCAGCATTTT. It translates to CASSYAESNQPQHF.

The genes are TRBV28 and TRBJ2-7, with a possible D match to TRBD1 (6 bases). Germline CDR1 reads MDHEN; CDR2 reads SYDVKM. V gave up 5 bases and J gave up 2 bases, with 13 bases separating them. This CDR3 is built from 14 residues. The CDR3 DNA reads as TGTGCCAGCAGTGATCCGGGACACCCCTACGAGCAGTACTTC. It codes for CASSDPGHPYEQYF.

CDR3 sequence: CASSLGSGGTGPDTQYF. The CDR3 DNA is TGTGCCAGCAGCTTAGGATCCGGCGGGACAGGGCCAGATACGCAGTATTTT. The chain employs TRBV7-2 and TRBJ2-3; TRBD1 agrees at 9 bases. V dropped 1 base and J dropped 4; count of bases not matched to a gene: 9. Germline V gene sequence: CDR1 SGHTA, CDR2 FQGNSA. The CDR3 runs 17 residues.

The chain uses TRBV21-1 and TRBJ2-7; the D call TRBD2 from the table was never checked on the DNA. TRBV21-1 counts as a pseudogene. This CDR3 is 13 amino acids long. CDR3 DNA sequence: TGTGCCAGCAGCGACTCACCTGGGTACGAGCAGTACTTC. Protein: CASSDSPGYEQYF.

This clone appeared a single time. The rearrangement uses TRBV3-1 (or the pseudogene TRBV3-2) and TRBJ1-6; tentative D call: TRBD1 (6 bases). Germline V gives CDR1 LGHDT, CDR2 YNNKEL (reference sequence). V lost 2 bases and J 11 bases, leaving 16 bases between the germline ends. The CDR3 has 15 residues. DNA for the CDR3: TGTGCCAGCAGCCAACCCCAGGGGCCGCAGACACCCCTCCACTTT. Translating it yields CASSQPQGPQTPLHF.

The CDR3 nucleotides are TGTGCCTGGACCCTGGACCCCGGGGCTGAAGCTTTCTTT. It codes for CAWTLDPGAEAFF. The rearrangement uses TRBV30 and TRBJ1-1; no clear D gene. Trimming pared 4 bases from V and 6 bases from J, leaving 15 bases between. The CDR3 is 13 amino acids. Per the germline V gene, CDR1 is GTSNPN and CDR2 is SVGIG (reference sequence).

This clone showed up just once. Other nucleotide sequences from this sample produce the same CDR3. This chain links TRBV18 with TRBJ2-7; tentative D call: TRBD2 (6 bases). Germline CDR1 and CDR2: KGHSH and LQKENI. The CDR3 has 12 amino acids. Deletions cut 3 bases from V and 7 bases from J, with 10 bases between. This chain's CDR3 is CASSPPGGEQYF. The CDR3 bases are TGTGCCAGCTCACCGCCTGGAGGGGAGCAGTACTTC.

This chain links TRBV6-1 with TRBJ2-1; the D gene is possibly TRBD2 (6 bases). The CDR3 is 18 amino acids. The germline V gene encodes CDR1 MNHNS and CDR2 SASEGT. V was trimmed by 2 bases and J by 5 bases, leaving 22 bases between them. The CDR3 sequence is CASSEFPLPGATNNEQFF. The CDR3 DNA sequence: TGTGCCAGCAGTGAATTTCCCTTACCGGGAGCGACCAACAATGAGCAGTTCTTC.